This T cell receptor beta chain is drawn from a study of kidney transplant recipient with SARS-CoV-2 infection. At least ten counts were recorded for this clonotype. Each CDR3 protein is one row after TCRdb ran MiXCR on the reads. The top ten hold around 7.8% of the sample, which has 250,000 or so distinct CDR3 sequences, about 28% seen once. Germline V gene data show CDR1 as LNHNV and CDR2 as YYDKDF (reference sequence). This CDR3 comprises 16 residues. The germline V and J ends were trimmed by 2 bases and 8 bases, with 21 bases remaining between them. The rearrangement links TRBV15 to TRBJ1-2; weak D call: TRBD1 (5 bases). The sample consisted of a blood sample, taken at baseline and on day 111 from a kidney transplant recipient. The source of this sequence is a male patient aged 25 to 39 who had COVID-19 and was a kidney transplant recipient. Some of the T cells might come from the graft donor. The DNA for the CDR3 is TGTGCCACCAGCAGATCCATAAAAGATGGGGGACGCGGCTACACCTTC. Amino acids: CATSRSIKDGGRGYTF.